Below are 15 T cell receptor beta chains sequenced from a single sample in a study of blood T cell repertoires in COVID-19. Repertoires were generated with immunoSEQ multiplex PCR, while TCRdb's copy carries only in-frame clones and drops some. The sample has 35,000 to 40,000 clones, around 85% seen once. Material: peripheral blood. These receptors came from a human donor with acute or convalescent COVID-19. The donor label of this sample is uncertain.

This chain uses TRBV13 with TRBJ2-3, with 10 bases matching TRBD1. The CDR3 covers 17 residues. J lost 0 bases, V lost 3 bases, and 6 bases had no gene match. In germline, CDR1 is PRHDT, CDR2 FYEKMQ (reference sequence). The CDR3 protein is CASSLRTGGASTDTQYF. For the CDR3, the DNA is TGTGCCAGCAGCTTGAGGACAGGGGGAGCTAGCACAGATACGCAGTATTTT. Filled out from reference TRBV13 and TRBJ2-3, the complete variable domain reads AAGVIQSPRHLIKEKRETATLKCYPIPRHDTVYWYQQGPGQDPQFLISFYEKMQSDKGSIPDRFSAQQFSDYHSELNMSSLELGDSALYFCASSLRTGGASTDTQYFGPGTRLTVL.

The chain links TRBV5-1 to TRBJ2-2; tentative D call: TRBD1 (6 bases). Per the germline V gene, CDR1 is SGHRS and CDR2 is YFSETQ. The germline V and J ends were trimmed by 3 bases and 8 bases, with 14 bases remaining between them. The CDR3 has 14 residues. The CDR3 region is CASSSQTGAGELFF. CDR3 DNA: TGCGCCAGCAGCTCCCAGACAGGAGCTGGGGAGCTGTTTTTT.

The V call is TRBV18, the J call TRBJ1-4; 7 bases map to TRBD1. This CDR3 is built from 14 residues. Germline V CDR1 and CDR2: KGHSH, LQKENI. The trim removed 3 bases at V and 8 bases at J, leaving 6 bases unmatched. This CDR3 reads CASSPQGEGEKLFF. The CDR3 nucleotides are TGTGCCAGCTCACCGCAGGGGGAAGGGGAAAAACTGTTTTTT. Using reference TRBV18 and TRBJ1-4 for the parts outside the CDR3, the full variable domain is NAGVMQNPRHLVRRRGQEARLRCSPMKGHSHVYWYRQLPEEGLKFMVYLQKENIIDESGMPKERFSAEFPKEGPSILRIQQVVRGDSAAYFCASSPQGEGEKLFFGSGTQLSVL.

CDR3 nucleotide sequence: TGTGCCAGCAGCTTAGGGCCAGACAGTACCTACGAGCAGTACTTC. Amino acid sequence: CASSLGPDSTYEQYF. The chain carries TRBV7-3 and TRBJ2-7; perhaps TRBD1 as D (5 bases). Germline V gives CDR1 SGHTA, CDR2 FQGTGA. CDR3 length: 15 amino acids. V lost 2 bases and J lost 2, with 13 bases in between.

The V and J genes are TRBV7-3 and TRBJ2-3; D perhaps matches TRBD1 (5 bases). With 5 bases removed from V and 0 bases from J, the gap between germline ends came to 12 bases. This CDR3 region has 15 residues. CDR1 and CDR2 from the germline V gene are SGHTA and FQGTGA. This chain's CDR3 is CASSPTRQSTDTQYF. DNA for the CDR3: TGTGCCAGCAGCCCCACCCGACAGAGCACAGATACGCAGTATTTT.

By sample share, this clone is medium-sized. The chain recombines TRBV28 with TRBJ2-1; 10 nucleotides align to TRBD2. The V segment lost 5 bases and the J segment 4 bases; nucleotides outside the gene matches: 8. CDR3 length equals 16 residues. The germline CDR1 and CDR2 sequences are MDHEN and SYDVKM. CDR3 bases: TGTGCCAGCAGTCCACTAGCGGGAAACACTTACAATGAGCAGTTCTTC. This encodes CASSPLAGNTYNEQFF.

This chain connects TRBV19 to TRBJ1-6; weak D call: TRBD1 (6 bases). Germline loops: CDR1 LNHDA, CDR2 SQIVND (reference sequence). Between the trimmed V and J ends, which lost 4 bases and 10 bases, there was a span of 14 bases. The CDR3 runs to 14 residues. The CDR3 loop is CASSTSGQNSPLHF. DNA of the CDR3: TGTGCCAGTAGTACCTCGGGACAAAACTCACCCCTCCACTTT. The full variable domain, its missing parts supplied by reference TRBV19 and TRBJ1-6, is DGGITQSPKYLFRKEGQNVTLSCEQNLNHDAMYWYRQDPGQGLRLIYYSQIVNDFQKGDIAEGYSVSREKKESFPLTVTSAQKNPTAFYLCASSTSGQNSPLHFGNGTRLTVT.

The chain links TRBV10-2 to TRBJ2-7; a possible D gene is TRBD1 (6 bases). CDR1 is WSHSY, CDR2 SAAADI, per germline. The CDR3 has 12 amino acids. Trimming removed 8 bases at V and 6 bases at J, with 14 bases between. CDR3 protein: CASGQLGVEQYF. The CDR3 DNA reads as TGCGCCAGCGGACAGCTGGGGGTCGAGCAGTACTTC.

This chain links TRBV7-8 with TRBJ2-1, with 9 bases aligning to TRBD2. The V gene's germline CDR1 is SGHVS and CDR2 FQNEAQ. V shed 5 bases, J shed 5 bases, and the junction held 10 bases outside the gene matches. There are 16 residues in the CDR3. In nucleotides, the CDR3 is TGTGCCAGCAGCCCAGGGGTGCGGGAGGGCCACAATGAGCAGTTCTTC. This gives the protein CASSPGVREGHNEQFF.

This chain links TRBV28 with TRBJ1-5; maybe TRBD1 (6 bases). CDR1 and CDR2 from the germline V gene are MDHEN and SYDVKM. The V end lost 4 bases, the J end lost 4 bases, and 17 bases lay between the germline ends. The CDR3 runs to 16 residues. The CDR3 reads CASSSGAGASNQPQHF. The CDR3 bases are TGTGCCAGCAGTTCCGGTGCAGGGGCCTCGAATCAGCCCCAGCATTTT.

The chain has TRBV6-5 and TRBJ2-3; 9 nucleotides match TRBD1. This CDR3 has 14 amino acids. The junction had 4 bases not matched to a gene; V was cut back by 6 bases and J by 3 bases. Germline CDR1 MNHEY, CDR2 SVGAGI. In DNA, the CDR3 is TGTGCCAGCAGGGAGACAGGGGGAACAGATACGCAGTATTTT. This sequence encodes CASRETGGTDTQYF.

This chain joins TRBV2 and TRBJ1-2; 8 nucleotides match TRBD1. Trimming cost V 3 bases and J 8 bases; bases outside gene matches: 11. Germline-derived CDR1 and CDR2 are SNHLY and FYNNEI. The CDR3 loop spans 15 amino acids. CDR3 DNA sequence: TGTGCCAGCAGTGACACAGGACAGGGTCTATTGGGCTACACCTTC. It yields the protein CASSDTGQGLLGYTF. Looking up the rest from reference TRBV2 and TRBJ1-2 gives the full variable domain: EPEVTQTPSHQVTQMGQEVILRCVPISNHLYFYWYRQILGQKVEFLVSFYNNEISEKSEIFDDQFSVERPDGSNFTLKIRSTKLEDSAMYFCASSDTGQGLLGYTFGSGTRLTVV.

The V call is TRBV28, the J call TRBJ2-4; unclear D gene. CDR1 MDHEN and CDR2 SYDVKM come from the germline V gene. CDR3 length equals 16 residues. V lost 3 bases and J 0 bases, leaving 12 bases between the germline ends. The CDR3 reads CASSLASGLAKNIQYF. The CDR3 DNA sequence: TGTGCCAGCAGTTTGGCCTCGGGTTTAGCCAAAAACATTCAGTACTTC.

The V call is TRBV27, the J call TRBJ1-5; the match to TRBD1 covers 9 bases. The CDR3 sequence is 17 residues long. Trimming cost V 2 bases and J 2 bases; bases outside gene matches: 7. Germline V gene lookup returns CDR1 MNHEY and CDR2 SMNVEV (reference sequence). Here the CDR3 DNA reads TGTGCCAGCAGTTTACACGGGACAGGGCAGGGCAATCAGCCCCAGCATTTT. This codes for CASSLHGTGQGNQPQHF.

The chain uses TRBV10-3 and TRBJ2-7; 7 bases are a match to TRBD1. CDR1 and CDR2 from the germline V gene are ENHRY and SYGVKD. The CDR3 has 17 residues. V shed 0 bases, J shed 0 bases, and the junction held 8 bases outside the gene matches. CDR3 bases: TGTGCCATCAGTGAGTCGGCGACAGGGTTGATCTCCTACGAGCAGTACTTC. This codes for CAISESATGLISYEQYF.